The 27 T cell receptor beta chains given below trace back to one sample, sequenced in a study of a mutant IDH1 vaccine in newly diagnosed glioma. The sample's time point: week 35, safety follow-up. The content of each vaccine dose was 300 ug of mutant IDH1 20-mer peptide, and topical imiquimod accompanied it. No antigen has been assigned to these receptors. Sequencing was performed with immunoSEQ multiplex PCR; in TCRdb, only in-frame clones are kept and a portion is missing. Found here are more than 25,000 clones, over 60% of them singletons; the top ten hold roughly 7.8%. The specimen was PBMCs, collected from a glioma patient whose treatment included an IDH1 peptide vaccine. The receptors come from a man aged 50 or older with glioma.

This chain connects TRBV5-1 to TRBJ1-1, with a tentative D call TRBD1 (5 bases). Germline V gives CDR1 SGHRS, CDR2 YFSETQ. V was clipped by 5 bases and J by 1 base, with 9 bases between them. The CDR3 contains 13 residues. CDR3 DNA: TGCGCCAGCAGGGACCAGGGGAACACTGAAGCTTTCTTT. The encoded protein is CASRDQGNTEAFF.

The chain couples TRBV7-9 to TRBJ2-2, with no clear D. The germline gives CDR1 SEHNR, CDR2 FQNEAQ (reference sequence). The CDR3 is made up of 16 amino acids. The ends were cut back, 6 bases at V and 4 bases at J, with 18 bases in the middle. In nucleotides, the CDR3 is TGTGCCAGCAGGTTTGAAGAGAACCGAGGCACCGGGGAGCTGTTTTTT. It encodes CASRFEENRGTGELFF.

The chain couples TRBV6-5 to TRBJ1-5, with D perhaps matching TRBD1 (5 bases). The germline gives CDR1 MNHEY, CDR2 SVGAGI. This CDR3 is 13 amino acids long. Trimming shortened V by 0 bases and J by 7 bases, and 7 bases separated the two germline ends. The CDR3 nucleotides are TGTGCCAGCAGTTACTCAAGGGGCCAGCCCCAGCATTTT. As protein: CASSYSRGQPQHF.

The chain couples TRBV10-3 to TRBJ2-2; maybe TRBD1 (5 bases). CDR3 size: 14 residues. Deletions cut 3 bases from V and 6 bases from J, with 11 bases between. Looked up from germline, CDR1 is ENHRY and CDR2 is SYGVKD. The CDR3 DNA sequence: TGTGCCATCAGTGAAGGGGTAACATCCGGGGAGCTGTTTTTT. This translates into CAISEGVTSGELFF.

The chain joins TRBV4-1 to TRBJ1-1; unclear D gene. V was shortened by 5 bases and J by 1 base, with 11 bases between the two germline ends. Germline V lookup: CDR1 MGHRA, CDR2 YSYEKL. The CDR3 totals 14 residues. In DNA form, the CDR3 reads TGCGCCAGCAGCAAACTGGGTAGGAACACTGAAGCTTTCTTT. This codes for CASSKLGRNTEAFF.

The chain recombines TRBV4-1 with TRBJ1-2; TRBD1 matches at 7 bases. The CDR3 is 14 residues long. Unmatched junction bases numbered 8, after V lost 2 bases and J lost 8 bases. The germline V gene encodes CDR1 MGHRA and CDR2 YSYEKL. The CDR3 here is CASSQPDRDRGYTF. DNA for the CDR3: TGCGCCAGCAGCCAACCCGACAGGGATCGGGGCTACACCTTC.

The J gene is TRBJ1-1, the V gene TRBV20-1, with D possibly being TRBD1 (5 bases). The V and J ends lost 3 bases and 4 bases respectively, with 6 bases between them. The CDR3 is made up of 11 amino acids. Germline assignment: CDR1 DFQATT and CDR2 SNEGSKA (reference sequence). DNA for the CDR3: TGCAGTGCTAGTGGGGGCACTGAAGCTTTCTTT. It specifies CSASGGTEAFF.

The rearrangement links TRBV4-3 to TRBJ1-1; TRBD1 is a possible D gene (6 bases). The V end lost 1 base, the J end lost 4 bases, and 16 bases lay between the germline ends. This CDR3 region has 16 residues. Germline V CDR1 and CDR2: LGHNA, YSLEER. CDR3 loop: CASSQGLQGVSTEAFF. CDR3 nucleotide sequence: TGCGCCAGCAGCCAAGGATTACAGGGCGTGAGCACTGAAGCTTTCTTT.

The gene calls are TRBV2 and TRBJ1-2, with a tentative D call TRBD1 (6 bases). The CDR3 totals 14 residues. Between the trimmed V and J ends, which lost 2 bases and 5 bases, there was a span of 12 bases. Germline lookup yields CDR1 SNHLY and CDR2 FYNNEI. The CDR3 bases are TGTGCCAGCAGTGAAAGGGGGACCGATTATGGCTACACCTTC. This codes for CASSERGTDYGYTF.

This sequence joins TRBV5-4 and TRBJ2-2; D unclear. CDR1 is SGHNT, CDR2 YYREEE, per germline (reference sequence). With 4 bases removed from V and 4 bases from J, the gap between germline ends came to 8 bases. The CDR3 length is 13 residues. CDR3 DNA: TGTGCCAGCAGCCACTACGTCACCGGGGAGCTGTTTTTT. Encoded protein: CASSHYVTGELFF. Drawing the rest from reference TRBV5-4 and TRBJ2-2, the complete variable domain is ETGVTQSPTHLIKTRGQQVTLRCSSQSGHNTVSWYQQALGQGPQFIFQYYREEENGRGNFPPRFSGLQFPNYSSELNVNALELDDSALYLCASSHYVTGELFFGEGSRLTVL.

The CDR3 reads CASSSRDRAIVNTEAFF. The CDR3 bases are TGTGCCAGTAGTTCCCGGGACAGGGCTATCGTGAACACTGAAGCTTTCTTT. The chain employs TRBV19 and TRBJ1-1, with 9 bases matching TRBD1. The J segment lost 0 bases and the V segment lost 5 bases, leaving 10 bases of the junction unmatched. The CDR3 is 17 amino acids. Germline V gene lookup returns CDR1 LNHDA and CDR2 SQIVND (reference sequence).

V and J are TRBV18 and TRBJ1-1, with D tentatively TRBD1 (6 bases). The length of the CDR3 is 15 residues. Trimming cost V 3 bases and J 5 bases, with 16 bases left between them. The germline V gene has CDR1 KGHSH and CDR2 LQKENI. In DNA, the CDR3 is TGTGCCAGCTCACCTGGTCCTCAGGGGAGGACTGAAGCTTTCTTT. Amino acids: CASSPGPQGRTEAFF.

The V gene is TRBV5-1, the J gene TRBJ2-1; TRBD2 might be the D (6 bases). Trimming cost V 3 bases and J 8 bases, with 21 bases left between them. This CDR3 has 16 residues. Germline V CDR1 and CDR2: SGHRS, YFSETQ. The CDR3 bases are TGCGCCAGCAGCTGGCCAGGAGGGGCCAGTTCAGATGAGCAGTTCTTC. Its protein product is CASSWPGGASSDEQFF.

The V gene is TRBV2, the J gene TRBJ2-3; unclear D gene. In germline, CDR1 is SNHLY, CDR2 FYNNEI. V gave up 1 base and J gave up 5 bases, with 16 bases separating them. The length of the CDR3 is 16 residues. The CDR3 DNA is TGTGCCAGCAGTGAAGATGGGGTAAGAGTCGAAGATACGCAGTATTTT. Translation gives CASSEDGVRVEDTQYF.

The chain uses TRBV30 and TRBJ2-7; maybe TRBD1 (6 bases). The CDR3 has 11 amino acids. Germline CDR1 is GTSNPN and CDR2 is SVGIG (reference sequence). Trimming removed 5 bases at V and 5 bases at J, with 10 bases between. CDR3: CAWGAGDEQYF. The CDR3 DNA follows: TGTGCCTGGGGAGCAGGGGACGAGCAGTACTTC.

The rearrangement links TRBV5-6 to TRBJ1-5; 7 bases line up with TRBD1. This CDR3 is 14 amino acids long. Germline loops: CDR1 SGHDT, CDR2 YYEEEE. Germline trimming cut 4 bases from V and 11 bases from J; bases unmatched to any gene: 12. CDR3 DNA sequence: TGTGCCAGCAGCCTCGCAGGGGGAGTGTATTCCCAGCATTTT. This codes for CASSLAGGVYSQHF. Complete variable domain (other parts from reference TRBV5-6 and TRBJ1-5): DAGVTQSPTHLIKTRGQQVTLRCSPKSGHDTVSWYQQALGQGPQFIFQYYEEEERQRGNFPDRFSGHQFPNYSSELNVNALLLGDSALYLCASSLAGGVYSQHFGDGTRLSIL.

The chain couples TRBV2 to TRBJ1-5; D gene ambiguous. The germline V gene has CDR1 SNHLY and CDR2 FYNNEI. The CDR3 is made up of 12 amino acids. V dropped 5 bases and J dropped 6 bases, with 8 bases sitting between them. CDR3 DNA: TGTGCCAGCAGTTTTAACACTCAGCCCCAGCATTTT. Amino acid sequence: CASSFNTQPQHF.

The chain combines TRBV27 with TRBJ1-1; tentatively, D is TRBD1 (5 bases). The V gene lost 8 bases and the J gene lost 8 bases, with 12 bases spanning the gap. The CDR3 length is 11 residues. Germline loops: CDR1 MNHEY, CDR2 SMNVEV (reference sequence). The CDR3 loop is CASWGRREAFF. CDR3 nucleotides: TGTGCCAGCTGGGGGAGGAGAGAAGCTTTCTTT.

The table lists this clone with a count of one. The chain is built from TRBV5-4 and TRBJ1-2; 10 bases align to TRBD1. J gave up 1 base and V 6 bases, and 6 bases lay outside the gene matches. The CDR3 is made up of 15 amino acids. The germline V gene encodes CDR1 SGHNT and CDR2 YYREEE (reference sequence). Written as DNA, the CDR3 is TGTGCCAGCACCGGGACAGGGGTTAGTAACTATGGCTACACCTTC. Encoded protein: CASTGTGVSNYGYTF.

This clone came up a few times. The chain uses TRBV7-8 and TRBJ1-5; D is possibly TRBD1 (5 bases). V was clipped by 5 bases and J by 5 bases, with 19 bases between them. Germline CDR1 reads SGHVS; CDR2 reads FQNEAQ. The CDR3 totals 16 residues. For the CDR3, the DNA is TGTGCCAGCAGCCAGTGGGGTCAGGGCAGAGATCAGCCCCAGCATTTT. Its protein is CASSQWGQGRDQPQHF.

The gene calls are TRBV2 and TRBJ1-4, with D hard to call. CDR3 length: 13 amino acids. Germline loops: CDR1 SNHLY, CDR2 FYNNEI. V was cut by 3 bases and J by 7 bases, with 9 bases left in between. CDR3 in amino acids: CASSDLNVEKLFF. The CDR3, as DNA: TGTGCCAGCAGTGACCTCAACGTTGAAAAACTGTTTTTT.

This clone was recorded only once. The chain is built from TRBV30 and TRBJ1-1; D remains unclear. The germline V gene encodes CDR1 GTSNPN and CDR2 SVGIG (reference sequence). This CDR3 region has 13 residues. V lost 1 base, J lost 0 bases, and 6 bases lay in between. For the CDR3, the DNA is TGTGCCTGGAGTGACAGCATGAACACTGAAGCTTTCTTT. This gives the protein CAWSDSMNTEAFF. Based on the CDR3 plus reference TRBV30 and TRBJ1-1, the full variable domain is SQTIHQWPATLVQPVGSPLSLECTVEGTSNPNLYWYRQAAGRGLQLLFYSVGIGQISSEVPQNLSASRPQDRQFILSSKKLLLSDSGFYLCAWSDSMNTEAFFGQGTRLTVV.

The rearrangement joins TRBV11-2 to TRBJ1-3; D is uncertain. Germline-derived CDR1 and CDR2 are SGHAT and FQNNGV. This CDR3 is 11 amino acids long. Between the trimmed V and J ends, which lost 8 bases and 0 bases, there was a span of 2 bases. CDR3 protein: CASYSGNTIYF. CDR3 coding DNA: TGTGCCAGCTACTCTGGAAACACCATATATTTT.

The rearrangement uses TRBV6-6 and TRBJ1-6, with D perhaps matching TRBD1 (5 bases). This CDR3 is built from 15 residues. V dropped 0 bases and J dropped 7 bases, with 10 bases sitting between them. Germline lookup yields CDR1 MNHNY and CDR2 SVGAGI (reference sequence). The CDR3 sequence is CASSYSPGNNSPLHF. CDR3 sequence (DNA): TGTGCCAGCAGTTACTCGCCAGGGAACAATTCACCCCTCCACTTT.

This clone has more than one count but fewer than ten. The rearrangement links TRBV6-5 to TRBJ1-1; D is possibly TRBD1 (5 bases). Germline V gene data show CDR1 as MNHEY and CDR2 as SVGAGI. The V gene lost 8 bases and the J gene lost 1 base, with 14 bases spanning the gap. The CDR3 runs to 14 residues. CDR3 in amino acids: CASSQGTANTEAFF. Written as DNA, the CDR3 is TGTGCCAGCTCCCAAGGGACGGCGAACACTGAAGCTTTCTTT.

The chain combines TRBV5-1 with TRBJ1-2; no reliable D call. The germline V and J ends were trimmed by 4 bases and 5 bases, with 15 bases remaining between them. CDR1 is SGHRS and CDR2 is YFSETQ in the germline V gene. The CDR3 contains 14 residues. The CDR3 nucleotides are TGCGCCAGCAGCGCAAGGACCGGTTTGTATGGCTACACCTTC. Its protein product is CASSARTGLYGYTF.

The chain employs TRBV7-2 and TRBJ2-1, with 8 bases identical to TRBD1. In germline, CDR1 is SGHTA, CDR2 FQGNSA. CDR3 length: 16 amino acids. V trimming: 3 bases; J trimming: 7 bases; junction bases outside the gene matches: 11. In nucleotides, the CDR3 is TGTGCCAGCAGCTTTTCCGGGACAGGATTGGGGAATGAGCAGTTCTTC. As protein: CASSFSGTGLGNEQFF.